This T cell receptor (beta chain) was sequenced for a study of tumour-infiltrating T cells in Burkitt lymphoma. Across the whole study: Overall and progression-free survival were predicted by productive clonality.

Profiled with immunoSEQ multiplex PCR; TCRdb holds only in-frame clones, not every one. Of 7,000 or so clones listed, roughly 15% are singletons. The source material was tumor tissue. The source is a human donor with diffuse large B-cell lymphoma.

CDR3 amino acids: CASSPTGGSGNTIYF. The CDR3 bases are TGTGCCAGCTCACCAACAGGGGGCTCTGGAAACACCATATATTTT. J is TRBJ1-3 and V is TRBV18; 8 bases map to TRBD1. Trimming cost V 2 bases and J 0 bases; bases outside gene matches: 0. Looked up from germline, CDR1 is KGHSH and CDR2 is LQKENI. The CDR3 is 15 residues long. Combining the CDR3 with reference TRBV18 and TRBJ1-3 gives the whole variable domain NAGVMQNPRHLVRRRGQEARLRCSPMKGHSHVYWYRQLPEEGLKFMVYLQKENIIDESGMPKERFSAEFPKEGPSILRIQQVVRGDSAAYFCASSPTGGSGNTIYFGEGSWLTVV.